This TCR beta chain derives from a study of blood T cells in healthy people across ages. The CDR3 has 12 amino acids. About this clonotype itself: Antigen specificity is unknown.

Findings of the study overall: Naive T cell percentage by flow cytometry tracked strongly with beta diversity. Roughly linear declines in TCR beta diversity per million T cells occurred with age.

Using a J-beta primer mix together with a sample-barcoded 5' primer, a second PCR was run for about 6 to 12 cycles. TCRdb used MiXCR to reprocess the 5' RACE reads, holding one entry per CDR3 protein. The repertoire consists of about 670,000 distinct CDR3 sequences, with 40% to 50% occurring once and the leading ten covering approximately 29%. The sequence derives from a man older than 75 in good health. The sequenced sample consisted of blood. This chain links TRBV21-1 with TRBJ2-4. TRBV21-1 is annotated as a pseudogene. CDR3 region: CASSMVRNIQYF. DNA of the CDR3: TGTGCCAGCAGCATGGTGAGAAACATTCAGTACTTC.